This T cell receptor beta chain emerged from a study of cytomegalovirus exposure and HLA in healthy donors. As for the study in general: Clustering assigned about 80% of the approximately 400 genotyped donors to the Caucasian-associated ancestry cluster.

13 Jbeta primers and 60 Vbeta primers were used for the PCR. The assay was immunoSEQ multiplex PCR, and TCRdb's table has in-frame clones only and misses some. The table lists 180,000 or so clones, 72% of them singletons. Germline V gene data show CDR1 as SGHVS and CDR2 as FQNEAQ. Between the trimmed V and J ends, which lost 3 bases and 7 bases, there was a span of 18 bases. The CDR3 loop spans 16 amino acids. Sequences were obtained from PBMCs. This TCR was sampled from a human donor in good health. The V and J genes are TRBV7-8 and TRBJ2-2, with unresolved D. The CDR3 DNA follows: TGTGCCAGCAGCTTCTCCCCGCTCCCAGTCGACGGGGAGCTGTTTTTT. Its protein is CASSFSPLPVDGELFF.